This T cell receptor (beta chain) was found in a study of blood T cell repertoires in COVID-19. Study overall: The study drew acute and convalescent COVID-19 samples from the United States, Italy and Spain. Sources were T cells, B-cell-depleted T cells, or PBMCs; the material itself was cDNA or gDNA.

Per the germline V gene, CDR1 is MNHEY and CDR2 is SVGAGI. J gave up 7 bases and V 8 bases, and 14 bases lay outside the gene matches. This CDR3 spans 15 amino acids. Original processing notes: Nucleated cell counts were estimated from reference gene primer amplification. TCRdb keeps only in-frame clones here, not all; method: immunoSEQ multiplex PCR. V, J and clone size reflect that table, while D and trimming were determined from the DNA. The profile covers roughly 260,000 clones, with under 85% appearing a single time and 4% taken by the ten largest. Sequenced material: peripheral blood. The chain uses TRBV6-5 and TRBJ1-2; TRBD1 matches 9 bases. The receptor was derived from a woman aged 35 to 49 with active or convalescent COVID-19. In DNA form, the CDR3 reads TGTGCCAGCCCTCTACCGGGACAGGGTTTTCTTGGCTACACCTTC. Its translation: CASPLPGQGFLGYTF.